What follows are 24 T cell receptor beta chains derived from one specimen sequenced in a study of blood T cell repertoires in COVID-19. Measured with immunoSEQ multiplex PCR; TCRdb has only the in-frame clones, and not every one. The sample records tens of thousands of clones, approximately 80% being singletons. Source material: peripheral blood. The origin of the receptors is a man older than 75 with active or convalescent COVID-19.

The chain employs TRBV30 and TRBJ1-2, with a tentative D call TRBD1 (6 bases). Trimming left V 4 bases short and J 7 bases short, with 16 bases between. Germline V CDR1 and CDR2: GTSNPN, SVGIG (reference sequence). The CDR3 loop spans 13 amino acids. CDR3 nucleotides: TGTGCCTGGACGCAGGGGCCTCCGGGTGGCTACACCTTC. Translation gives CAWTQGPPGGYTF.

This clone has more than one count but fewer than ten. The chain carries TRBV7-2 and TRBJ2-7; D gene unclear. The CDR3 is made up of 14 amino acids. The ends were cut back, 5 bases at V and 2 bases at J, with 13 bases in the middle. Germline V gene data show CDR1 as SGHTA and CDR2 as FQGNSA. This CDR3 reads CASSPPTKTYEQYF. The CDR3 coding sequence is TGTGCCAGCAGCCCCCCGACAAAAACCTACGAGCAGTACTTC.

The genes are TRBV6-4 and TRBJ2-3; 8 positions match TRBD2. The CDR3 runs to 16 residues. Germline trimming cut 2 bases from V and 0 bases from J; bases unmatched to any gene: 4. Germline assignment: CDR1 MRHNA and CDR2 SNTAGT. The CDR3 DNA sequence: TGTGCCAGCAGTGACATAGCGGGGTCAAGCACAGATACGCAGTATTTT. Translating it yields CASSDIAGSSTDTQYF.

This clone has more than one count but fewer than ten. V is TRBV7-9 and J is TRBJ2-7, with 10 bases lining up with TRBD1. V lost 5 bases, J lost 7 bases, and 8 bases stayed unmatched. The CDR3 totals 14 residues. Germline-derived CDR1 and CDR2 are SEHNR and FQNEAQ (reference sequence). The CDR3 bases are TGTGCCAGCAGCCCCGACAGGGGGCAGCGGGAGCAGTACTTC. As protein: CASSPDRGQREQYF.

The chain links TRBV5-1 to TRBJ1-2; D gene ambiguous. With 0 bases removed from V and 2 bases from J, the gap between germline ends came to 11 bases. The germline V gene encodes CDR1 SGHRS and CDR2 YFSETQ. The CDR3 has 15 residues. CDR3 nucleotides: TGCGCCAGCAGCTTGGGTCAACTCATCAACTATGGCTACACCTTC. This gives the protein CASSLGQLINYGYTF.

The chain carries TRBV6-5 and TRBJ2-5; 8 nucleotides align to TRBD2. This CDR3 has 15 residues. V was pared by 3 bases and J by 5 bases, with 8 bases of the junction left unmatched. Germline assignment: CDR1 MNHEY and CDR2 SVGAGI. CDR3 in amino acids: CASSYPRGGGETQYF. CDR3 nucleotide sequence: TGTGCCAGCAGTTATCCCCGGGGGGGCGGGGAGACCCAGTACTTC.

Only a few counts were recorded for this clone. CDR3 amino acids: CASSQQGEGRLQPQHF. CDR3 in DNA: TGTGCCAGCAGCCAACAGGGAGAGGGGCGATTGCAGCCCCAGCATTTT. J is TRBJ1-5 and V is TRBV7-2, with D perhaps matching TRBD1 (6 bases). Per the germline V gene, CDR1 is SGHTA and CDR2 is FQGNSA. This CDR3 comprises 16 residues. The V and J ends lost 5 bases and 7 bases respectively, with 21 bases between them.

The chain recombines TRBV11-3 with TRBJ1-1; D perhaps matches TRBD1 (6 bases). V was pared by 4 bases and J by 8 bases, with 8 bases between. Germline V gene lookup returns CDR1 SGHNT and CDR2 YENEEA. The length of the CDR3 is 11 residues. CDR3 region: CASSWGTEAFF. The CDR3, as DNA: TGTGCCAGCAGCTGGGGGACAGAAGCTTTCTTT.

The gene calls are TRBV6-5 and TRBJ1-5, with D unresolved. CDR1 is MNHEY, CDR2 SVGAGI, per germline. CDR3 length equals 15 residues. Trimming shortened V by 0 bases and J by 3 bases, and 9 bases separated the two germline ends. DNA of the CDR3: TGTGCCAGCAGTTACTCGCTTGGGCCCAATCAGCCCCAGCATTTT. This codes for CASSYSLGPNQPQHF.

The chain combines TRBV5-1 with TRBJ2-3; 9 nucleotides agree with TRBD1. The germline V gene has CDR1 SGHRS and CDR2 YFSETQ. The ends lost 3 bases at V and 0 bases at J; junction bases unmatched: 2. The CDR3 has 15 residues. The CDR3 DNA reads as TGCGCCAGCAGCTCGACAGGGGGTAGCACAGATACGCAGTATTTT. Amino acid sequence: CASSSTGGSTDTQYF.

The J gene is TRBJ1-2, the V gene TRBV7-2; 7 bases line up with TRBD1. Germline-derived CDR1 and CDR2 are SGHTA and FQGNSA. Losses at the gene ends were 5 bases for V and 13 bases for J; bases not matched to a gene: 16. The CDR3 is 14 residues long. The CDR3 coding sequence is TGTGCCAGCAGCCGGGTCCGGGACAGCCTTTTCTGCACCTTC. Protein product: CASSRVRDSLFCTF.

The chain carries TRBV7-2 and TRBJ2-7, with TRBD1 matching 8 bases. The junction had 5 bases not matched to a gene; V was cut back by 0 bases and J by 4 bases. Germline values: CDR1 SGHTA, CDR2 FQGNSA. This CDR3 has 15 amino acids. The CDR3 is CASSLASGGGYEQYF. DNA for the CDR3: TGTGCCAGCAGCTTAGCGTCAGGGGGCGGATACGAGCAGTACTTC.

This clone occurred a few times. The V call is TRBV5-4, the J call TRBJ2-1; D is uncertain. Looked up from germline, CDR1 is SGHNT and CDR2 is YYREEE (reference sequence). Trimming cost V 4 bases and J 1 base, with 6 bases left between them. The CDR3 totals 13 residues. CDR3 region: CASSPNSYNEQFF. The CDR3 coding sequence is TGTGCCAGCAGCCCTAATTCCTACAATGAGCAGTTCTTC.

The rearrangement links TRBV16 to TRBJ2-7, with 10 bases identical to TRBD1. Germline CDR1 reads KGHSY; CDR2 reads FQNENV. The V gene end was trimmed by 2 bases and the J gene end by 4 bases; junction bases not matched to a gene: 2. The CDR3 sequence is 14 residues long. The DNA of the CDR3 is TGTGCCAGCAGCCAAGGGACAGGGGTTTACGAGCAGTACTTC. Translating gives CASSQGTGVYEQYF.

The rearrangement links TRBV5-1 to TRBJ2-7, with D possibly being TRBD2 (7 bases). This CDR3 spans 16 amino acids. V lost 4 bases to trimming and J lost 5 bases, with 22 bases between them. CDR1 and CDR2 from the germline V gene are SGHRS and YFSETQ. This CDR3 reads CASSLDPGGKVNEQYF. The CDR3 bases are TGCGCCAGCAGCCTTGACCCGGGGGGCAAGGTGAACGAGCAGTACTTC.

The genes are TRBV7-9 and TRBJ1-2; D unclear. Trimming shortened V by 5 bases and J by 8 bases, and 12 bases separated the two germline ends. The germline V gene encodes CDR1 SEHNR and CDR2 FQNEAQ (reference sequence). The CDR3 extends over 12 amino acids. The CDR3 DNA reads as TGTGCCAGCAGCCTAGATTTGAGGGGCTACACCTTC. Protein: CASSLDLRGYTF.

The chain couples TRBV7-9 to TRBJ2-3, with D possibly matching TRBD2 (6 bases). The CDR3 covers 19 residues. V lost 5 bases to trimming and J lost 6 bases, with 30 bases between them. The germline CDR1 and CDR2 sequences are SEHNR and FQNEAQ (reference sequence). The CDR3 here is CASSKRRNGRTRSGDTQYF. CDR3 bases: TGTGCCAGCAGCAAACGCCGGAACGGACGGACGCGCAGCGGGGATACGCAGTATTTT.

This CDR3 reads CASSPPSGHYQETQYF. The DNA of the CDR3 is TGTGCCAGTAGTCCCCCCTCGGGACATTACCAAGAGACCCAGTACTTC. This sequence joins TRBV19 and TRBJ2-5; a possible D gene is TRBD1 (6 bases). CDR3 size: 16 residues. Trimming cost V 5 bases and J 0 bases, with 16 bases left between them. The V gene's germline CDR1 is LNHDA and CDR2 SQIVND (reference sequence).

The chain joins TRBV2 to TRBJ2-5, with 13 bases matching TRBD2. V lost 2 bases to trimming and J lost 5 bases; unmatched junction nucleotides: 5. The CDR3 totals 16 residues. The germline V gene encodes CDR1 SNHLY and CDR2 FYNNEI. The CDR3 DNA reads TGTGCCAGCAGTGAAACTAGCGGGAGGGCAAGCGAGACCCAGTACTTC. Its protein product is CASSETSGRASETQYF.

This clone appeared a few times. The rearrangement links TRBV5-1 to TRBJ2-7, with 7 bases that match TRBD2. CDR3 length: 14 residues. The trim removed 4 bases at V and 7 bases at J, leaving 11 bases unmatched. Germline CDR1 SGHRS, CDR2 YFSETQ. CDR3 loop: CASSPVAGSREQYF. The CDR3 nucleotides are TGCGCCAGCAGCCCGGTAGCGGGTTCTAGGGAGCAGTACTTC.

In nucleotides, the CDR3 is TGTGCCAGCAGCCAGGACAGGGGTAGTGGCTACACCTTC. Translated, it gives CASSQDRGSGYTF. The rearrangement joins TRBV3-1 (or the pseudogene TRBV3-2) to TRBJ1-2; 9 nucleotides match TRBD1. Germline assignment: CDR1 LGHDT and CDR2 YNNKEL (reference sequence). The CDR3 sequence is 13 residues long. J gave up 7 bases and V 3 bases, and 3 bases lay outside the gene matches.

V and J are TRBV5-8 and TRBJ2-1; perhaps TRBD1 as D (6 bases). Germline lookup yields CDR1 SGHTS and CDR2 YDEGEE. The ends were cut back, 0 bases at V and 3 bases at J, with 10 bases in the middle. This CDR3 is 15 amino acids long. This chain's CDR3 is CASSLAGAGYNEQFF. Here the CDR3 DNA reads TGTGCCAGCAGCTTGGCAGGGGCAGGCTACAATGAGCAGTTCTTC.

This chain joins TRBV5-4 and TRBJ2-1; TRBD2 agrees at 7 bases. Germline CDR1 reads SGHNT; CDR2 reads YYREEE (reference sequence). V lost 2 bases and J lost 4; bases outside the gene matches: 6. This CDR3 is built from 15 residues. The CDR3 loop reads CASSFSGGSYNEQFF. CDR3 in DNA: TGTGCCAGCAGCTTTAGTGGCGGGAGTTACAATGAGCAGTTCTTC.

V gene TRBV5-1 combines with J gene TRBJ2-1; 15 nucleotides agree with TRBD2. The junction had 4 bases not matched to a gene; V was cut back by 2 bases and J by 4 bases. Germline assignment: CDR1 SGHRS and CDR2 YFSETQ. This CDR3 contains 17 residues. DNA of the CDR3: TGCGCCAGCAGCTTAGGACTAGCGGGAGGGATATACAATGAGCAGTTCTTC. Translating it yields CASSLGLAGGIYNEQFF.